Sequencing of this TCR beta chain was carried out in a study of shared clonotypes between healthy human individuals. The CDR3 consists of 14 residues. V gave up 9 bases and J gave up 2 bases, with 15 bases separating them. From germline, CDR1 is SNHLY and CDR2 FYNNEI. Generated by immunoSEQ multiplex PCR, the TCRdb table keeps only in-frame clones and is missing some. The table has some 2,500,000 clones, 93% seen once. The source of this sequence is a man younger than 35 in good health. Some clones in this sample may be carry-over from other donors' samples. The J gene is TRBJ2-3, the V gene TRBV2; D might be TRBD1 or TRBD2, each matching 5 bases. The sequenced material came from naive CD4+ T cells from PBMCs. The subset is: CD45RA+ positively selected. CDR3 residues: CASSGTSPTDTQYF. The DNA of the CDR3 is TGTGCCAGTTCCGGGACCTCACCCACAGATACGCAGTATTTT.